Sequencing of this TCR beta chain was carried out in a study of T-cell reconstitution after alpha-beta-depleted transplantation in children. Study conclusions and caveats: In some patients, recipient T cells and intrathymic progenitors surviving conditioning explained high day-60 diversity. T-cell counts and diversity at one year post-transplant came mainly from newly produced T cells.

Unique molecular identifiers were used to barcode this TCRbeta library. TCRdb passed the PCR reads through MiXCR, listing each CDR3 protein once. The data hold some 830,000 distinct CDR3 sequences, with 16% observed a single time. The V end was cut by 0 bases, the J end by 4 bases, with 15 bases between. This CDR3 is 15 amino acids long. The germline CDR1 and CDR2 sequences are SQVTM and ANQGSEA. As to this clonotype: The antigen remains undetermined.

The sequence derives from a male patient under 18 who had a stem cell transplant for acute lymphoblastic leukemia, so the T cells may come from the graft donor. The chain uses TRBV29-1 and TRBJ2-5; maybe TRBD1 (6 bases). Specimen: PBMCs, mostly from graft donor cells, collected 360 days after TCRalphabeta/CD19-depleted stem cell transplant. DNA of the CDR3: TGCAGCGTTGAAGAGGCCAGGGGTATCGGAGAGACCCAGTACTTC. Translated, it gives CSVEEARGIGETQYF.